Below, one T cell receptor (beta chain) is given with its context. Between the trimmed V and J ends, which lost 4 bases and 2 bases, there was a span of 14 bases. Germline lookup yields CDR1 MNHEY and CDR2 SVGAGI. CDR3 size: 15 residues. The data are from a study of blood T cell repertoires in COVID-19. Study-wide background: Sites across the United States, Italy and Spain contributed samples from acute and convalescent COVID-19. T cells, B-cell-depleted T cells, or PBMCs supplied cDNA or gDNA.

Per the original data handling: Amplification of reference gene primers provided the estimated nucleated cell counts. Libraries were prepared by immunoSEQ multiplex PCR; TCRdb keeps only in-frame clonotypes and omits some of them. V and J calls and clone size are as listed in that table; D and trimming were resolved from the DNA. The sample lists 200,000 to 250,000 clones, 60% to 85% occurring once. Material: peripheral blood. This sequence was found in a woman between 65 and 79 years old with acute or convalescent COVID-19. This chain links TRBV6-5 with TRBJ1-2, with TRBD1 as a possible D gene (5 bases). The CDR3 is CASSFFREGNYGYTF. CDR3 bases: TGTGCCAGCAGTTTTTTCAGGGAAGGGAACTATGGCTACACCTTC.